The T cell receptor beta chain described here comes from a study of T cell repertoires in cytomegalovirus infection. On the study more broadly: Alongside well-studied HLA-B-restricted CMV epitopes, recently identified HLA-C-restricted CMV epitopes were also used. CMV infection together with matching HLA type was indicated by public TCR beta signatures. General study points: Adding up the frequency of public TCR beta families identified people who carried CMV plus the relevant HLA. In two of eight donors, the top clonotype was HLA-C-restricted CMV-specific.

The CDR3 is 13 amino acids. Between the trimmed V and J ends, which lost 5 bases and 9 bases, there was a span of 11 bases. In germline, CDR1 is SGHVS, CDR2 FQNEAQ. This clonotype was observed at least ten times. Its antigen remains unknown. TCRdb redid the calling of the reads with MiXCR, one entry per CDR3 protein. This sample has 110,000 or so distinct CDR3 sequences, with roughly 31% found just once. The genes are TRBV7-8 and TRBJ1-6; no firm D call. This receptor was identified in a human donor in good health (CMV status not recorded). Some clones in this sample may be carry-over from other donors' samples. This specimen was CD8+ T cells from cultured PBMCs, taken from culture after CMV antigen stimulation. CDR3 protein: CASSPHGGSPLHF. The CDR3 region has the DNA TGTGCCAGCAGCCCTCACGGTGGTTCACCCCTCCACTTT.